This TCR beta chain was sequenced for a study of CD8 T cells in cerebrospinal fluid in Alzheimer's disease. About the research overall: CSF T cell clonal expansion was assessed by plate-based nested PCR and droplet-based sequencing. Study-level findings and limits: Expanded clones of at least 3% were commoner in Alzheimer's patients than healthy subjects. In mild cognitive impairment or Alzheimer's disease, the biggest CSF clone made up more TCRs than in controls.

CSF cells were profiled by 10X single-cell V(D)J and 5' expression. From its re-call of the 10x single-cell sequencing reads, TCRdb lists each CDR3 protein once, without DNA. The data show roughly 1,500 distinct CDR3 sequences, and the top ten clones hold roughly 10%. Looked up from germline, CDR1 is SGHKS and CDR2 is YYEKEE (reference sequence). The CDR3 is made up of 14 amino acids. This clonotype is identified as medium-sized (0.01 to 0.1%) from frequency. Its specificity is not known. Sequencing input: cerebrospinal fluid. V usage is TRBV5-5 and J usage is TRBJ2-2. This sequence was found in a human donor in good health. The CDR3 sequence: CASSLGGNTGELFF.